This T cell receptor beta chain was observed in a study of OX40 agonist ivuxolimab in advanced cancers. General notes on the study: Ivuxolimab was a fully human IgG2 agonistic monoclonal antibody targeting the costimulatory receptor OX40 (CD134). Peripheral TCRbeta sequencing aimed to test whether ivuxolimab altered TCR sequence diversity and caused clonal T-cell expansion. The paper covers the monotherapy dose-escalation part of the phase I ivuxolimab trial, which included N of about 50 patients. Partial responses occurred in three dose-escalation patients, of whom one had hepatocellular carcinoma and two had cutaneous melanoma. Intravenous ivuxolimab was administered to patients every 2 weeks at six dose levels: 0.01, 0.1, 0.3, 1.5, 3 and 10 mg/kg. Prior anti-PD-1, anti-PD-L1 or anti-CTLA-4 therapy was permitted, and checkpoint inhibitors had been received by less than 45% of dose-escalation patients. In the dose-escalation cohort, around four fifths of patients were male, and the mean age was roughly 56 years with a range of roughly 20 to 80. Of the roughly 53 patients in dose escalation, some 20 had hepatocellular carcinoma, some 15 had melanoma, 9 had renal cell carcinoma and 9 had head and neck cancer.

Reading from cysteine to phenylalanine, the CDR3 counts 13 amino acids. Only the CDR3 portion is preserved as DNA: 39 bases, with reading frame beginning at the first base. The germline V gene encodes CDR1 SNHLY and CDR2 FYNNEI. Trimming takes 8 bases off V and 2 bases off J; junction bases not matched to a gene: 4. Patients with a history of autoimmune disease or receiving systemic immunosuppression were excluded from the trial. Peripheral blood for TCR sequencing was collected from all dose cohorts at baseline, on cycle 4 day 1, and on cycle 7 day 1. The samples were drawn from a first-in-human, open-label, multicenter phase I dose-escalation trial of ivuxolimab. Adults with locally advanced or metastatic melanoma, renal cell carcinoma, hepatocellular carcinoma or head and neck squamous cell carcinoma were enrolled in the trial. Before TCR sequencing, CD4+ and CD8+ T cells were separately sorted from peripheral blood.

Genomic DNA was isolated from the sorted cells so that the TCRbeta CDR3 region could be sequenced. TCRbeta CDR3 regions were sequenced using the immunoSEQ Assay. The table was pulled from immuneACCESS by TCRdb, which kept in-frame rearrangements only. Such tables lose some clones; where checked, under half of the loss comes from unresolved V genes, and the rest has no known cause. This sample is represented by 98,000 or so clones; roughly 94% of them were singletons. Together, the top ten hold approximately 0.2% of the sample. Overall study outcomes, separate from this receptor: In the 0.1-3.0 mg/kg groups, partial responders were among the patients with the lowest normalized peripheral clonal expansion, particularly in CD8+ T cells. Low levels of normalized T-cell clonal expansion were also seen in some nonresponding patients. At doses from 0.1 to 3.0 mg/kg, clonal expansion was seen in both CD4+ and CD8+ blood T cells between baseline and week 6. Antigen specificity was not determined for the clonally expanded peripheral T cells. On average, CD8+ T cells showed more expanded clones than CD4+ T cells after ivuxolimab.

A remark on this clone: Its target antigen remains unknown. No much larger clone is present one base from it, and per-base qualities are unavailable.

Sequencing used CD4+ or CD8+ T cells sorted from blood, obtained in a trial of the OX40 agonist ivuxolimab. This chain joins TRBV2 to TRBJ2-3, with 7 junctional bases fitting TRBD2. The clonotype comes from an adult with an advanced solid tumor such as melanoma, head and neck, liver or kidney cancer. The CDR3 region has the sequence CASSRGITDTQYF. The DNA reads as follows: TGTGCCAGCTCGCGGGGGATCACAGATACGCAGTATTTT.